One and the same sample provided the 6 T cell receptor beta chains below, sequenced in a study of T cells in Graves' hyperthyroidism and ophthalmopathy. Amplified regions were TCR beta CDR3 sequences from RNA transcripts. Carried out on the TCR CDR3, a first-round RT-PCR used the HTBI primer set. TCRdb fed the multiplex PCR reads into MiXCR, producing one record per CDR3 protein. The repertoire has about 420,000 distinct CDR3 sequences, around 15% of them found once; the top ten carry about 4.9%. Input material: blood. The receptors shown here come from a woman aged 18-35 years with Graves' hyperthyroidism.

The rearrangement links TRBV25-1 to TRBJ2-3; 9 nucleotides align to TRBD1. V gave up 6 bases and J gave up 2 bases; unmatched junction bases: 12. Germline V gives CDR1 MGHDK, CDR2 SYGVNS. The CDR3 covers 17 residues. CDR3 loop: CASRGWIRDRVTDTQYF. In DNA form, the CDR3 reads TGTGCCAGCAGGGGCTGGATCCGGGACAGGGTCACAGATACGCAGTATTTT.

This clonotype was observed at least ten times. The chain couples TRBV6-5 to TRBJ2-1; maybe TRBD2 (5 bases). V gave up 2 bases and J gave up 0 bases, with 11 bases separating them. The CDR3 has 16 amino acids. The germline V gene has CDR1 MNHEY and CDR2 SVGAGI. The CDR3 nucleotides are TGTGCCAGCAGTTACGATAGAGGGCCCTCCTACAATGAGCAGTTCTTC. Translation gives CASSYDRGPSYNEQFF.

This clonotype was recorded at least ten times. The chain recombines TRBV6-5 with TRBJ2-1; TRBD1 matches 7 bases. The CDR3 has 17 amino acids. The junction had 8 bases not matched to a gene; V was cut back by 1 base and J by 2 bases. The germline gives CDR1 MNHEY, CDR2 SVGAGI. CDR3: CASSYWTGQRAYNEQFF. As DNA, the CDR3 is TGTGCCAGCAGTTACTGGACGGGACAGCGAGCCTACAATGAGCAGTTCTTC.

This clonotype was picked up many times. The chain links TRBV30 to TRBJ1-1; 8 nucleotides line up with TRBD1. The CDR3 has 14 residues. J gave up 1 base and V 3 bases, and 4 bases lay outside the gene matches. From germline, CDR1 is GTSNPN and CDR2 SVGIG (reference sequence). The CDR3 reads CAWSAGTGNTEAFF. The CDR3 bases are TGTGCCTGGAGCGCCGGGACAGGGAACACTGAAGCTTTCTTT.

This clonotype has a handful of counts. The rearrangement links TRBV7-4 to TRBJ2-1; 7 bases map to TRBD2. The CDR3 loop spans 16 amino acids. J gave up 8 bases and V 10 bases, and 20 bases lay outside the gene matches. From germline, CDR1 is SGHVT and CDR2 SQSDAQ. The CDR3 reads CATPGTTKEEEDEQFF. CDR3 sequence (DNA): TGTGCCACTCCCGGGACTACCAAGGAGGAGGAGGATGAGCAGTTCTTC.

The sample holds a few counts of this clonotype. The J gene is TRBJ1-1, the V gene TRBV20-1; D may be TRBD1 (5 bases). Trimming stripped 0 bases from V and 3 bases from J, with 11 bases between. The CDR3 totals 14 residues. The germline gives CDR1 DFQATT, CDR2 SNEGSKA (reference sequence). The CDR3 DNA follows: TGCAGTGCTAGAGACAGGGATTGGGACACTGAAGCTTTCTTT. Translation: CSARDRDWDTEAFF.